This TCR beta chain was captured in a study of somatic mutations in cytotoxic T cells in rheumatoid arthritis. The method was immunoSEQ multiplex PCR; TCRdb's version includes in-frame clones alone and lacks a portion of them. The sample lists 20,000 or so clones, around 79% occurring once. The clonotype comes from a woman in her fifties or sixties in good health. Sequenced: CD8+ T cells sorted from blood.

The CDR3 here is CASSSQGFYTF. The DNA for the CDR3 is TGTGCCAGCAGCTCACAGGGCTTCTACACCTTC. The chain is built from TRBV7-2 and TRBJ1-2; maybe TRBD1 (6 bases). Germline CDR1 is SGHTA and CDR2 is FQGNSA. V lost 4 bases to trimming and J lost 10 bases, with 10 bases between them. CDR3 length: 11 residues.